Below, 20 T cell receptor beta chains from the same sample are listed, as sequenced in a study of T cells in Graves' hyperthyroidism and ophthalmopathy. Amplified TCR beta CDR3 regions came from RNA transcripts. TCR CDR3 underwent first-round RT-PCR with the HTBI primer set. A single record per CDR3 protein comes from TCRdb applying MiXCR to the multiplex PCR reads. This table has under 250,000 distinct CDR3 sequences, about 15% appearing once. The sequencing sample was made of blood. These receptors all come from a man aged 50 to 59 with Graves' hyperthyroidism.

This clonotype was counted at least ten times. V is TRBV11-2 and J is TRBJ2-2; the D gene is possibly TRBD2 (5 bases). Germline CDR1 reads SGHAT; CDR2 reads FQNNGV. V lost 4 bases, J lost 5 bases, and 11 bases lay in between. The CDR3 is 14 amino acids. The DNA of the CDR3 is TGTGCCAGCAGCTGGACTTTAGCGACCGGGGAGCTGTTTTTT. Protein sequence: CASSWTLATGELFF.

At least ten counts were recorded for this clonotype. The V call is TRBV20-1, the J call TRBJ2-7; maybe TRBD2 (6 bases). The germline V gene has CDR1 DFQATT and CDR2 SNEGSKA (reference sequence). This CDR3 has 13 residues. V lost 6 bases, J lost 2 bases, and 14 bases lay in between. CDR3: CSAQDPGAYEQYF. CDR3 nucleotide sequence: TGCAGTGCCCAAGACCCGGGGGCCTACGAGCAGTACTTC.

In its sample, this clonotype was seen many times. CDR3 DNA sequence: TGCAGTGCTCAATCACTAGCGGGAGGTTCGGAGACCCAGTACTTC. This gives the protein CSAQSLAGGSETQYF. The chain links TRBV20-1 to TRBJ2-5, with 12 bases that match TRBD2. From germline, CDR1 is DFQATT and CDR2 SNEGSKA (reference sequence). This CDR3 comprises 15 residues. The junction had 9 bases not matched to a gene; V was cut back by 5 bases and J by 5 bases.

In this sample, this clonotype turned up many times. This chain links TRBV12-3 or TRBV12-4 with TRBJ1-1, with TRBD1 matching 7 bases. The junction had 5 bases not matched to a gene; V was cut back by 7 bases and J by 0 bases. The CDR3 loop spans 14 amino acids. The CDR3 here is CASTPQGMNTEAFF. CDR3 DNA: TGTGCCAGCACCCCACAGGGGATGAACACTGAAGCTTTCTTT.

In this sample, this clonotype turned up a few times. This sequence joins TRBV28 and TRBJ1-2; D unclear. Germline lookup yields CDR1 MDHEN and CDR2 SYDVKM. The CDR3 loop spans 13 amino acids. Deletions cut 2 bases from V and 8 bases from J, with 12 bases between. The CDR3 reads CASSLGSIWGYTF. The CDR3 DNA reads as TGTGCCAGCAGTTTAGGTAGCATTTGGGGCTACACCTTC.

This clonotype was observed many times. The chain has TRBV7-9 and TRBJ2-1, with D uncertain. This CDR3 comprises 14 residues. CDR1 and CDR2 (germline): SEHNR, FQNEAQ (reference sequence). The V end lost 1 base, the J end lost 2 bases, and 6 bases lay between the germline ends. CDR3 bases: TGTGCCAGCAGCTTAGATGGGGCCTACAATGAGCAGTTCTTC. Translated, it gives CASSLDGAYNEQFF. Together with reference TRBV7-9 and TRBJ2-1, the CDR3 gives the full variable domain: DTGVSQNPRHKITKRGQNVTFRCDPISEHNRLYWYRQTLGQGPEFLTYFQNEAQLEKSRLLSDRFSAERPKGSFSTLEIQRTEQGDSAMYLCASSLDGAYNEQFFGPGTRLTVL.

At least ten counts were recorded for this clonotype. This chain connects TRBV12-3 or TRBV12-4 to TRBJ2-2; D perhaps matches TRBD1 (6 bases). V was shortened by 7 bases and J by 0 bases, with 9 bases between the two germline ends. The length of the CDR3 is 14 residues. CDR3 protein: CASTRTANTGELFF. The CDR3 DNA reads TGTGCCAGCACCAGGACAGCGAACACCGGGGAGCTGTTTTTT.

This clonotype has ten or more counts. The rearrangement links TRBV5-1 to TRBJ2-2; D remains ambiguous. Germline lookup yields CDR1 SGHRS and CDR2 YFSETQ. Between the trimmed V and J ends, which lost 0 bases and 3 bases, there was a span of 9 bases. This CDR3 has 15 residues. Here the CDR3 reads CASSLALEDTGELFF. The CDR3 nucleotides read TGCGCCAGCAGCTTGGCGTTGGAAGACACCGGGGAGCTGTTTTTT.

This clonotype has a count of ten or more. V usage is TRBV6-4 and J usage is TRBJ2-1, with D possibly being TRBD1 or TRBD2 (5 bases each). Trimming left V 0 bases short and J 6 bases short, with 6 bases between. This CDR3 is built from 13 residues. The germline V gene has CDR1 MRHNA and CDR2 SNTAGT. The CDR3 DNA follows: TGTGCCAGCAGTGACTCAGGGACCAATGAGCAGTTCTTC. Protein sequence: CASSDSGTNEQFF.

There are many counts of this clonotype. The chain has TRBV28 and TRBJ2-7; 11 bases match TRBD2. This CDR3 spans 16 amino acids. V was pared by 3 bases and J by 3 bases, with 7 bases of the junction left unmatched. The germline V gene has CDR1 MDHEN and CDR2 SYDVKM. The CDR3 bases are TGTGCCAGCAGTTTTATAGGGACTAGCGGATACTACGAGCAGTACTTC. Its protein is CASSFIGTSGYYEQYF.

This clonotype was seen a handful of times. A clone one base away is much larger, so this may be a read error. The chain carries TRBV3-1 and TRBJ2-7, with 7 bases that match TRBD1. Germline-derived CDR1 and CDR2 are LGHDT and YNNKEL (reference sequence). This CDR3 is 14 amino acids long. With 4 bases clipped from V and 2 bases from J, the junction kept 5 bases outside the gene matches. In nucleotides, the CDR3 is TGTGCCAGCAGCCCCGGGACAGCAACCTACGAGCAGTACTTC. Protein: CASSPGTATYEQYF.

This clonotype was recorded at least ten times. V and J are TRBV5-1 and TRBJ2-7; no definite D call. The length of the CDR3 is 14 residues. Germline values: CDR1 SGHRS, CDR2 YFSETQ. Trimming took off 5 bases at V and 0 bases at J, with 12 bases between the two ends. The CDR3 bases are TGCGCCAGCAGGATAGCTATTAGCTCCTACGAGCAGTACTTC. The encoded protein is CASRIAISSYEQYF.

Ten or more counts support this clonotype. J is TRBJ2-7 and V is TRBV30; 8 bases line up with TRBD1. The trim removed 3 bases at V and 2 bases at J, leaving 3 bases unmatched. The V gene's germline CDR1 is GTSNPN and CDR2 SVGIG (reference sequence). This CDR3 is built from 13 residues. The CDR3 DNA reads as TGTGCCTGGAGGGACAGGGACGCCTACGAGCAGTACTTC. Translating it yields CAWRDRDAYEQYF.

This clonotype was counted between two and nine times. The J gene is TRBJ1-2, the V gene TRBV9, with a weak D call TRBD1 (6 bases). From germline, CDR1 is SGDLS and CDR2 YYNGEE. V was trimmed by 0 bases and J by 7 bases, leaving 19 bases between them. The CDR3 loop spans 16 amino acids. The CDR3 sequence is CASSVASTTGGFGYTF. In DNA form, the CDR3 reads TGTGCCAGCAGCGTAGCTAGCACTACGGGGGGCTTTGGCTACACCTTC.

This clonotype occurred many times. V usage is TRBV10-3 and J usage is TRBJ2-3; D unclear. V was cut by 6 bases and J by 0 bases, with 10 bases left in between. CDR1 is ENHRY, CDR2 SYGVKD, per germline. This CDR3 region has 14 residues. CDR3 DNA sequence: TGTGCCATCAGAAATATAACTAGCACAGATACGCAGTATTTT. Translation gives CAIRNITSTDTQYF.

This clonotype came up many times. The J gene is TRBJ2-7, the V gene TRBV12-3 or TRBV12-4; weak D call: TRBD2 (5 bases). Trimming pared 1 base from V and 3 bases from J, leaving 16 bases between. The CDR3 consists of 16 residues. CDR3 DNA sequence: TGTGCCAGCAGTTTAGGGGTAGGGAGAAACTTCTACGAGCAGTACTTC. It is translated as CASSLGVGRNFYEQYF.

The J gene is TRBJ2-1, the V gene TRBV4-1, with 12 bases matching TRBD2. This CDR3 has 17 residues. Trimming removed 1 base from V and 8 bases from J; junction bases left unmatched: 9. Germline lookup yields CDR1 MGHRA and CDR2 YSYEKL. CDR3 sequence (DNA): TGCGCCAGCAGCCAAGTACCTAGCGGGAGGGCCGTGGATGAGCAGTTCTTC. Residues: CASSQVPSGRAVDEQFF.

About this clonotype itself: This may stem from a read error, because a much larger clone lies one nucleotide away. This sequence joins TRBV7-9 and TRBJ2-3; 7 bases match TRBD2. The CDR3 runs 15 residues. V shed 5 bases and J 4 bases; nucleotides not matched to a gene: 9. Germline CDR1 is SEHNR and CDR2 is FQNEAQ (reference sequence). The CDR3 reads CASSPPSGAPDTQYF. For the CDR3, the DNA is TGTGCCAGCAGCCCCCCTAGCGGAGCCCCAGATACGCAGTATTTT.

The rearrangement uses TRBV6-2 or TRBV6-3 and TRBJ2-7, with no clear D. Looked up from germline, CDR1 is MNHEY and CDR2 is SVGEGT. The V end was cut by 5 bases, the J end by 4 bases, with 15 bases between. CDR3 length equals 14 residues. CDR3 in DNA: TGTGCCAGCAGTGAATCCCCAGCTATATACGAGCAGTACTTC. Its protein is CASSESPAIYEQYF.

This clonotype was detected a few times. The J gene is TRBJ1-5, the V gene TRBV7-9; TRBD1 agrees at 7 bases. Looked up from germline, CDR1 is SEHNR and CDR2 is FQNEAQ (reference sequence). The length of the CDR3 is 13 residues. The junction had 5 bases not matched to a gene; V was cut back by 1 base and J by 11 bases. CDR3 residues: CASSLGQGDAQHF. In nucleotides, the CDR3 is TGTGCCAGCAGCTTAGGGCAGGGGGACGCCCAGCATTTT.